This is a list of T cell receptor beta chains from one sample in a study of response to subunit inactivated influenza vaccine. A single record per CDR3 protein comes from TCRdb applying MiXCR to the RT-PCR reads. The sample yields around 760,000 distinct CDR3 sequences, approximately 15% seen once. The sample consisted of PBMCs from blood, taken 14 days before vaccination. The origin of the receptors is a man aged 50-59 years who received an inactivated influenza vaccine. CDR3s include the opening cysteine and the closing phenylalanine or tryptophan. A D gene is named only where the DNA matches it firmly. Rows may omit the clone size; those that give it use once, few, many or a size class.

v_call: TRBV6-6; j_call: TRBJ1-4; d_call: .; clone_size: few; cdr3_aa: CASRPASEKLFF; cdr3_nt: TGTGCCAGCAGGCCCGCGAGCGAAAAACTGTTTTTT
v_call: TRBV20-1; j_call: TRBJ2-3; d_call: .; clone_size: few; cdr3_aa: CSARGTGTDTQYF; cdr3_nt: TGCAGTGCTAGAGGGACGGGCACAGATACGCAGTATTTT
v_call: TRBV10-3; j_call: TRBJ2-4; d_call: .; clone_size: many; cdr3_aa: CATLDGGVGIQYF; cdr3_nt: TGTGCCACCTTGGACGGTGGGGTGGGCATTCAGTACTTC
v_call: TRBV28; j_call: TRBJ2-5; d_call: TRBD2; clone_size: few; cdr3_aa: CASSRRASGSQETQYF; cdr3_nt: TGTGCCAGCAGCCGGCGCGCTAGCGGATCCCAAGAGACCCAGTACTTC
v_call: TRBV10-3; j_call: TRBJ2-1; d_call: .; clone_size: few; cdr3_aa: CAISELLLAYNEQFF; cdr3_nt: TGTGCCATCAGTGAGTTGCTTTTAGCCTACAATGAGCAGTTCTTC
v_call: TRBV4-1; j_call: TRBJ2-7; d_call: TRBD1; clone_size: few; cdr3_aa: CASSQGWDRVSEQYF; cdr3_nt: TGCGCCAGCAGCCAAGGCTGGGACAGGGTGTCCGAGCAGTACTTC
v_call: TRBV5-1; j_call: TRBJ2-5; d_call: .; clone_size: few; cdr3_aa: CASSLVRQSGETQYF; cdr3_nt: TGCGCCAGCAGCTTGGTGCGACAGTCCGGCGAGACCCAGTACTTC
v_call: TRBV29-1; j_call: TRBJ2-7; d_call: TRBD1; clone_size: .; cdr3_aa: CSVEDRGRLGEQYF; cdr3_nt: TGCAGCGTTGAAGACAGGGGGCGCTTAGGAGAGCAGTACTTC
v_call: TRBV7-2; j_call: TRBJ1-1; d_call: .; clone_size: many; cdr3_aa: CASRQRGGVGEAFF; cdr3_nt: TGTGCCAGCAGACAGAGAGGCGGAGTAGGTGAAGCTTTCTTT
v_call: TRBV7-2; j_call: TRBJ1-2; d_call: .; clone_size: .; cdr3_aa: CASSRDVLNYGYTF; cdr3_nt: TGTGCCAGCAGCAGGGACGTATTAAACTATGGCTACACCTTC
v_call: TRBV19; j_call: TRBJ2-1; d_call: .; clone_size: few; cdr3_aa: CASRPTRGGKQFF; cdr3_nt: TGTGCCAGTAGGCCAACAAGGGGTGGTAAGCAGTTCTTC
v_call: TRBV28; j_call: TRBJ2-1; d_call: TRBD2; clone_size: few; cdr3_aa: CASSFSFSGREGEPYNEQFF; cdr3_nt: TGTGCCAGCAGTTTCTCCTTTAGCGGGAGAGAGGGGGAACCTTACAATGAGCAGTTCTTC
v_call: TRBV20-1; j_call: TRBJ1-1; d_call: .; clone_size: .; cdr3_aa: CSAREPGRGPEAFF; cdr3_nt: TGCAGTGCTAGAGAGCCGGGACGGGGACCTGAAGCTTTCTTT
v_call: TRBV9; j_call: TRBJ2-3; d_call: TRBD2; clone_size: .; cdr3_aa: CASSFVAGADTQYF; cdr3_nt: TGTGCCAGCAGCTTCGTAGCGGGAGCAGATACGCAGTATTTT
v_call: TRBV6-2/TRBV6-3; j_call: TRBJ2-3; d_call: TRBD1; clone_size: .; cdr3_aa: CASSYPPGTGSADTQYF; cdr3_nt: TGTGCCAGCAGTTACCCTCCCGGGACAGGGTCAGCAGATACGCAGTATTTT
v_call: TRBV27; j_call: TRBJ1-1; d_call: .; clone_size: .; cdr3_aa: CASSFSEGPEAFF; cdr3_nt: TGTGCCAGCAGTTTTTCGGAGGGGCCTGAAGCTTTCTTT
v_call: TRBV20-1; j_call: TRBJ2-1; d_call: TRBD2; clone_size: few; cdr3_aa: CSASPDIRGGLNEQFF; cdr3_nt: TGCAGTGCCTCCCCAGACATACGGGGGGGCCTCAATGAGCAGTTCTTC
v_call: TRBV10-3; j_call: TRBJ2-1; d_call: .; clone_size: once; cdr3_aa: CAISEEGGAYNEQFF; cdr3_nt: TGTGCCATCAGTGAGGAGGGAGGCGCGTACAATGAGCAGTTCTTC
v_call: TRBV20-1; j_call: TRBJ2-1; d_call: .; clone_size: .; cdr3_aa: CSATHNEQFF; cdr3_nt: TGCAGTGCTACCCACAATGAGCAGTTCTTC
v_call: TRBV7-2; j_call: TRBJ2-7; d_call: TRBD2; clone_size: few; cdr3_aa: CASSLMAGDNEQYF; cdr3_nt: TGTGCCAGCAGCTTGATGGCGGGAGACAACGAGCAGTACTTC
v_call: TRBV5-1; j_call: TRBJ2-1; d_call: .; clone_size: .; cdr3_aa: CASSLVGSRTYNEQFF; cdr3_nt: TGCGCCAGCAGCTTGGTAGGGAGTAGGACCTACAATGAGCAGTTCTTC
v_call: TRBV3-1; j_call: TRBJ1-2; d_call: TRBD1; clone_size: few; cdr3_aa: CASSQRGGYGYTF; cdr3_nt: TGTGCCAGCAGCCAACGAGGGGGCTACGGCTACACCTTC
v_call: TRBV20-1; j_call: TRBJ2-3; d_call: .; clone_size: .; cdr3_aa: CSATPPGPDTQYF; cdr3_nt: TGCAGTGCCACCCCCCCCGGGCCGGATACGCAGTATTTT
v_call: TRBV9; j_call: TRBJ2-2; d_call: TRBD2; clone_size: .; cdr3_aa: CASSEGGSQTSGRVPGELFF; cdr3_nt: TGTGCCAGCAGCGAGGGAGGATCCCAAACTAGCGGGAGAGTCCCCGGGGAGCTGTTTTTT
v_call: TRBV29-1; j_call: TRBJ1-2; d_call: .; clone_size: .; cdr3_aa: CSVGPRGQWGYTF; cdr3_nt: TGCAGCGTTGGCCCGCGCGGGCAATGGGGCTACACCTTC
v_call: TRBV6-1; j_call: TRBJ1-5; d_call: TRBD1; clone_size: .; cdr3_aa: CASSPGWDRATGQPQHF; cdr3_nt: TGTGCCAGCAGCCCGGGTTGGGACAGGGCGACAGGGCAGCCCCAGCATTTT
v_call: TRBV6-2/TRBV6-3; j_call: TRBJ2-1; d_call: .; clone_size: many; cdr3_aa: CASSYSRYNEQFF; cdr3_nt: TGTGCCAGCAGTTACAGCCGTTACAATGAGCAGTTCTTC
v_call: TRBV10-2; j_call: TRBJ1-4; d_call: .; clone_size: .; cdr3_aa: CASSEGDTFGEKLFF; cdr3_nt: TGCGCCAGCAGTGAGGGGGACACCTTCGGGGAAAAACTGTTTTTT
v_call: TRBV7-2; j_call: TRBJ2-7; d_call: TRBD2; clone_size: few; cdr3_aa: CASSPRLREGSPYF; cdr3_nt: TGTGCCAGCAGCCCGCGGTTACGGGAGGGGTCTCCGTACTTC
v_call: TRBV5-1; j_call: TRBJ2-1; d_call: .; clone_size: .; cdr3_aa: CASSSGLGGSSYNEQFF; cdr3_nt: TGCGCCAGCAGCTCGGGTTTAGGAGGAAGCTCCTACAATGAGCAGTTCTTC
v_call: TRBV20-1; j_call: TRBJ2-1; d_call: TRBD2; clone_size: few; cdr3_aa: CSALLTSGVSSSYNEQFF; cdr3_nt: TGCAGTGCTCTCCTGACTAGCGGGGTCTCGAGCTCCTACAATGAGCAGTTCTTC
v_call: TRBV6-1; j_call: TRBJ2-5; d_call: .; clone_size: few; cdr3_aa: CASRAGGLETQYF; cdr3_nt: TGTGCCAGCAGAGCTGGCGGGTTAGAGACCCAGTACTTC
v_call: TRBV7-8; j_call: TRBJ1-4; d_call: TRBD1; clone_size: many; cdr3_aa: CASSWRQGSNEKLFF; cdr3_nt: TGTGCCAGCAGCTGGAGACAGGGATCAAATGAAAAACTGTTTTTT
v_call: TRBV5-1; j_call: TRBJ2-7; d_call: TRBD1; clone_size: many; cdr3_aa: CASSFEGTAVGKYF; cdr3_nt: TGCGCCAGCAGCTTCGAGGGGACAGCTGTGGGAAAGTACTTC
v_call: TRBV10-3; j_call: TRBJ1-2; d_call: .; clone_size: few; cdr3_aa: CAISERDTNYGYTF; cdr3_nt: TGTGCCATCAGTGAGAGAGATACTAACTATGGCTACACCTTC
v_call: TRBV27; j_call: TRBJ1-2; d_call: TRBD1; clone_size: few; cdr3_aa: CASSLSGRGNYGYTF; cdr3_nt: TGTGCCAGCAGTTTATCAGGCAGGGGGAACTATGGCTACACCTTC
v_call: TRBV24-1; j_call: TRBJ2-7; d_call: TRBD1; clone_size: few; cdr3_aa: CATSDPKTGGSYEQYF; cdr3_nt: TGTGCCACCAGTGATCCAAAGACAGGGGGCAGTTACGAGCAGTACTTC
v_call: TRBV18; j_call: TRBJ1-2; d_call: TRBD1; clone_size: few; cdr3_aa: CASSRSVWTGTNYGYTF; cdr3_nt: TGTGCCAGCTCACGGAGCGTTTGGACAGGGACTAACTATGGCTACACCTTC
v_call: TRBV20-1; j_call: TRBJ1-2; d_call: TRBD1; clone_size: .; cdr3_aa: CSADRTGNYGYTF; cdr3_nt: TGCAGTGCGGACAGGACAGGGAACTATGGCTACACCTTC
v_call: TRBV7-2; j_call: TRBJ1-2; d_call: TRBD1; clone_size: .; cdr3_aa: CASSRQGETSYGYTF; cdr3_nt: TGTGCCAGCAGTCGACAGGGGGAGACGAGCTATGGCTACACCTTC